The entry that follows covers one T cell receptor beta chain sequence. Its antigen is still unknown. No clone much larger than this one lies a single base away; base qualities are absent. Preparation of the library involved the immunoSEQ multiplex PCR assay. On the study's bioinformatics: A statistical classification framework was developed to diagnose cytomegalovirus status using the catalog of TCR beta chain sequences. The table comes from immuneACCESS by way of TCRdb, which keeps in-frame sequences with V and J called. Part of the clones is missing from these tables; in studies checked, under half for an unresolved V gene and the rest for unknown reasons. V and J calls plus clone size are reproduced from that table; the DNA served to infer D and trimming. The sample data list around 98,000 clones, and roughly nine tenths of these were observed just once. Around 6% of the sample goes to the ten largest clones.

Separate from the roughly 650-subject first cohort, the validation cohort of about 130 subjects was the group to which the donors belonged. The sample belongs to a study of cytomegalovirus exposure and HLA in healthy donors listed by TCRdb under 2017. Looking at the study overall: According to a later analysis, the 120 or so validation repertoires were produced on the same platform as the approximately 690 repertoires of the first cohort. The study aimed to test whether signatures of past pathogen exposure could be identified by cataloging public T cell receptors. A separate validation cohort of approximately 130 different subjects was used in addition to the roughly 670-subject first cohort. The study combined high-throughput TCR immunosequencing, statistical association of individual TCRs with disease status, and machine learning to predict cytomegalovirus infection status.

The CDR1 and CDR2 encoded by the germline V gene are SGHTA and FQGNSA. Unmatched junction bases come to 4, with V trimmed by 5 bases and J by 1 base. The CDR3 runs 15 residues from the cysteine to the phenylalanine. The CDR3 DNA has 45 bases and is translated from base 1. Broader findings and caveats from the paper: Subsequent analysis determined that TCRs grouped into clusters in the first cohort also showed a tendency toward co-occurrence across the 120 or so validation repertoires, and 94% of cluster scores exceeded 0. The study listed 150 to 200 TCR beta chains as associated with cytomegalovirus. The validation cohort had no HLA typing available for a later analysis, so co-occurrence within that cohort was assessed over all 130 or so repertoires. The classifier was reported to diagnose cytomegalovirus status with high specificity and sensitivity in both the original cohort and the validation cohort. Most TCR sequences were seen in very few donors, while some public TCRs were found in many individuals. Three of the identified cytomegalovirus-associated TCR beta chains were confirmed in vitro to be specific for cytomegalovirus antigens. The authors suggested that the approach could potentially be extended to other disease states and immunological phenotypes.

Sequencing was performed on PBMCs. This chain joins TRBV7-2 to TRBJ2-3; 9 central nucleotides agree with TRBD1. This receptor was taken from a man in his late teens or twenties in good health and CMV-seropositive. The sequenced DNA is TGTGCCAGCAGCCCGGGACAGGGCGGCACAGATACGCAGTATTTT. Its amino acids are CASSPGQGGTDTQYF.